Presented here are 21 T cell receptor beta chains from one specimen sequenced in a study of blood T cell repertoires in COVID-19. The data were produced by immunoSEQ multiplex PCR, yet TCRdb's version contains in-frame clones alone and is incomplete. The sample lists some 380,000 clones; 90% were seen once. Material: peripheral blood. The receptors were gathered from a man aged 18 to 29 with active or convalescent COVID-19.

The CDR3, as DNA: TGTGCCACTATCCGAGCGGGGGCCACAGATACGCAGTATTTT. It codes for CATIRAGATDTQYF. The V and J genes are TRBV2 and TRBJ2-3; 8 positions agree with TRBD2. Germline CDR1 reads SNHLY; CDR2 reads FYNNEI. J lost 2 bases, V lost 10 bases, and 8 bases had no gene match. CDR3 length equals 14 residues.

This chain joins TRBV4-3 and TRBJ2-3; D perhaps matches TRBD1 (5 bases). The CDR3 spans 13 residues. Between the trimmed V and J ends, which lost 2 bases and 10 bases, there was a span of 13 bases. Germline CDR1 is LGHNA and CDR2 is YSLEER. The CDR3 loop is CASSQSQGYSQYF. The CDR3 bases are TGCGCCAGCAGCCAAAGCCAGGGTTATTCGCAGTATTTT.

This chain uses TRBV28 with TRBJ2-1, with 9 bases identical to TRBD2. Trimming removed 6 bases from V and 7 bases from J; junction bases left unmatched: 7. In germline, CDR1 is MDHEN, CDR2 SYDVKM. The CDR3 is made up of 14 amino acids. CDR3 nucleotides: TGTGCCAGCAGCTCTAGCGGGGTGTTGAATGAGCAGTTCTTC. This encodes CASSSSGVLNEQFF.

CDR3 in DNA: TGCGCCAGCAGCAGAGGACCGACGGGGCAAGAGACCCAGTACTTC. Translation gives CASSRGPTGQETQYF. The V and J genes are TRBV5-1 and TRBJ2-5, with a possible D match to TRBD2 (5 bases). Trimming left V 4 bases short and J 2 bases short, with 15 bases between. This CDR3 has 15 amino acids. Germline-derived CDR1 and CDR2 are SGHRS and YFSETQ.

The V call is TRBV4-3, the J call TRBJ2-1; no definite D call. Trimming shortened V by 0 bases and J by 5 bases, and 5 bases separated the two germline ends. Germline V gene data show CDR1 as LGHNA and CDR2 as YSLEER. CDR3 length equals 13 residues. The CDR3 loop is CASSQERNNEQFF. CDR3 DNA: TGCGCCAGCAGCCAAGAGCGGAACAATGAGCAGTTCTTC.

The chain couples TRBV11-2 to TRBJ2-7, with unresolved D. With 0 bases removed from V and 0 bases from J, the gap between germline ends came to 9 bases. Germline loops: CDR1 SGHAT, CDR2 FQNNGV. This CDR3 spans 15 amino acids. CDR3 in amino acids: CASSLDLRSSYEQYF. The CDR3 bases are TGTGCCAGCAGCTTAGATCTGAGATCCTCCTACGAGCAGTACTTC. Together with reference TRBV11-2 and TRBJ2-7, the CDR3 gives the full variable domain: EAGVAQSPRYKIIEKRQSVAFWCNPISGHATLYWYQQILGQGPKLLIQFQNNGVVDDSQLPKDRFSAERLKGVDSTLKIQPAKLEDSAVYLCASSLDLRSSYEQYFGPGTRLTVT.

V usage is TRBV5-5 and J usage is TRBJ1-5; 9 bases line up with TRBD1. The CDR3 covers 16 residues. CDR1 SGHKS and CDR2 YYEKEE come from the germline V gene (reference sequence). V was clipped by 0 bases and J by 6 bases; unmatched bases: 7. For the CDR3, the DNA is TGTGCCAGCAGCTTGGAGAGGGGGACAGGGACTCAGCCCCAGCATTTT. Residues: CASSLERGTGTQPQHF.

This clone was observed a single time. The CDR3 coding sequence is TGTGCCAGCAGCTTAGCCGGGGGTCCCTACGAGCAGTACTTC. Protein: CASSLAGGPYEQYF. The chain employs TRBV7-9 and TRBJ2-7; D may be TRBD2 (6 bases). Trimming shortened V by 0 bases and J by 2 bases, and 8 bases separated the two germline ends. The CDR3 is made up of 14 amino acids. The V gene's germline CDR1 is SEHNR and CDR2 FQNEAQ (reference sequence).

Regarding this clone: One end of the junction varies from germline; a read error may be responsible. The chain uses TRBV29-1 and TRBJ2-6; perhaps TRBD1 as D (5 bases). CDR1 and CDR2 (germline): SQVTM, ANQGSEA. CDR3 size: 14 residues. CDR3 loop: CSVSDSTGANVLTF. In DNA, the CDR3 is TGCAGCGTTTCCGACAGCACTGGGGCCAACGTGCTGACTTTC.

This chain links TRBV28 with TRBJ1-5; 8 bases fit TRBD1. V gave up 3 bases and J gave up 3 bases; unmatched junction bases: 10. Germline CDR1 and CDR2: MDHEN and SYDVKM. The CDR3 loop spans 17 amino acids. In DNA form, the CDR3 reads TGTGCCAGCAGTTTGGTCAGGGGGCGACCTTACAATCAGCCCCAGCATTTT. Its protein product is CASSLVRGRPYNQPQHF.

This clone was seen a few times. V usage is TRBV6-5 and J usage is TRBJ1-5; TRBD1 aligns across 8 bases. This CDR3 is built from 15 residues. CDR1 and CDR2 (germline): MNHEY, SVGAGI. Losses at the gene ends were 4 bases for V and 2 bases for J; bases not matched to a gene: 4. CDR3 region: CASSLTGVGNQPQHF. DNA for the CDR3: TGTGCCAGCAGTTTGACAGGGGTTGGCAATCAGCCCCAGCATTTT.

CDR3 nucleotide sequence: TGTGCCAGCAGTCCCGACGCTGACAGGGCCTACGAGCAGTACTTC. This encodes CASSPDADRAYEQYF. V gene TRBV28 combines with J gene TRBJ2-7, with 7 nucleotides matching TRBD1. The CDR3 extends over 15 amino acids. V gave up 5 bases and J gave up 2 bases; unmatched junction bases: 9. Germline CDR1 reads MDHEN; CDR2 reads SYDVKM. Combining the CDR3 with reference TRBV28 and TRBJ2-7 gives the whole variable domain DVKVTQSSRYLVKRTGEKVFLECVQDMDHENMFWYRQDPGLGLRLIYFSYDVKMKEKGDIPEGYSVSREKKERFSLILESASTNQTSMYLCASSPDADRAYEQYFGPGTRLTVT.

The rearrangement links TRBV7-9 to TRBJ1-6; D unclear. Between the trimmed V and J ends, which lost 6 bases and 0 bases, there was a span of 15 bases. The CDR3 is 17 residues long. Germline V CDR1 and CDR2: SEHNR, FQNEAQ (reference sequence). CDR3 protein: CASSPLESSSYNSPLHF. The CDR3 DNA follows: TGTGCCAGCAGTCCGCTTGAGAGTAGCTCCTATAATTCACCCCTCCACTTT.

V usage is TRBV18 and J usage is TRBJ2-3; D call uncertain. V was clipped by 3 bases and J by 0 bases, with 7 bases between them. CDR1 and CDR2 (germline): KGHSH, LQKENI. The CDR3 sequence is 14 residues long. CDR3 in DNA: TGTGCCAGCTCACCCCCAATGAGCACAGATACGCAGTATTTT. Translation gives CASSPPMSTDTQYF.

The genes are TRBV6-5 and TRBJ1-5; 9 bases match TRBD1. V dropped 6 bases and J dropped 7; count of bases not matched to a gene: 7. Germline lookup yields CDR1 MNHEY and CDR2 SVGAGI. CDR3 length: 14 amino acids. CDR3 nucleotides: TGTGCCAGCAGGGAGTGGGACAGGGCGCAGCCCCAGCATTTT. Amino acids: CASREWDRAQPQHF.

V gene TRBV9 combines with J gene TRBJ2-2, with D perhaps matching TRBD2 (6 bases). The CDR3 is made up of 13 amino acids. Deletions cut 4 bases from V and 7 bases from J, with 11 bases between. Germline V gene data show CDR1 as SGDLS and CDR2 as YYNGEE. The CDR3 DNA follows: TGTGCCAGCAGCCCTTGGGGAGGCGGGGAGCTGTTTTTT. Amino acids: CASSPWGGGELFF. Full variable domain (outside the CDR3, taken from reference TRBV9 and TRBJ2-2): DSGVTQTPKHLITATGQRVTLRCSPRSGDLSVYWYQQSLDQGLQFLIQYYNGEERAKGNILERFSAQQFPDLHSELNLSSLELGDSALYFCASSPWGGGELFFGEGSRLTVL.

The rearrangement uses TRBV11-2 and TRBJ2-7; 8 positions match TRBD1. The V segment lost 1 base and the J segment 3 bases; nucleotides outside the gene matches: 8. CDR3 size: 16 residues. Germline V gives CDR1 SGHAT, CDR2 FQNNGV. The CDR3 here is CASSLAMAGGFYEQYF. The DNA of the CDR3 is TGTGCCAGCAGCTTAGCTATGGCAGGGGGCTTCTACGAGCAGTACTTC.

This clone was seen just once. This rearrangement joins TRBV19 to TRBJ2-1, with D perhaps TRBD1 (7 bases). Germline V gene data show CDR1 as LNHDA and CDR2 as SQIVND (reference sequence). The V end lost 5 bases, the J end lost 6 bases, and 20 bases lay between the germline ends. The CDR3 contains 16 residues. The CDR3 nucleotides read TGTGCCAGTAGTGTCAGAGGGGGCGGGGTTGGCAATGAGCAGTTCTTC. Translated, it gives CASSVRGGGVGNEQFF.

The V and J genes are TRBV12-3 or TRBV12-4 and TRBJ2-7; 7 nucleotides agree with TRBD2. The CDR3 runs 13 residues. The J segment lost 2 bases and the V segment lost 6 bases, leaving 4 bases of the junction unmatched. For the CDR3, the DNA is TGTGCCAGCAGACTAGCGTTGACCTACGAGCAGTACTTC. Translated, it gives CASRLALTYEQYF.

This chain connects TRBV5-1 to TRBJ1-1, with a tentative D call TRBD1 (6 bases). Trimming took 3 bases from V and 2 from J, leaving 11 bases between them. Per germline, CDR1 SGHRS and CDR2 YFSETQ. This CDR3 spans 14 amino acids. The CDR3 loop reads CASSSLTGNTEAFF. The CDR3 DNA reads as TGCGCCAGCAGCTCCCTGACAGGAAACACTGAAGCTTTCTTT.

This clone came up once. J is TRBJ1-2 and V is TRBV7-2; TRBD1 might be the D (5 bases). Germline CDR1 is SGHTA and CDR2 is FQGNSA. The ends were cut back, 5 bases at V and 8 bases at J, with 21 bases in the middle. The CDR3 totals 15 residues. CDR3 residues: CASSPLGGARGGYTF. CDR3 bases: TGTGCCAGCAGCCCCCTCGGCGGAGCTAGGGGAGGCTACACCTTC. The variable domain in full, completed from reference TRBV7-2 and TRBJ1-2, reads GAGVSQSPSNKVTEKGKDVELRCDPISGHTALYWYRQSLGQGLEFLIYFQGNSAPDKSGLPSDRFSAERTGGSVSTLTIQRTQQEDSAVYLCASSPLGGARGGYTFGSGTRLTVV.